The 30 T cell receptor beta chains below all came from one sample that was sequenced in a study of T cell repertoires in cytomegalovirus infection. For these TCRs, the target antigens are not known. TCRdb fed the reads into MiXCR, producing one record per CDR3 protein. The top ten hold 25% of the sample, which has about 160,000 distinct CDR3 sequences, about 20% seen once. The sample consisted of CD8+ T cells from cultured PBMCs, taken from culture after CMV antigen stimulation. Receptors originate from a human donor in good health (CMV status not recorded). Some clones in this sample may be carry-over from other donors' samples.

V and J are TRBV27 and TRBJ1-1; D gene ambiguous. The germline CDR1 and CDR2 sequences are MNHEY and SMNVEV (reference sequence). This CDR3 region has 14 residues. V lost 7 bases and J lost 1, with 13 bases in between. The CDR3 protein is CASNPTNPNTEAFF. The CDR3 DNA reads TGTGCCAGCAACCCGACAAATCCGAACACTGAAGCTTTCTTT.

This clonotype was counted only a few times. The V call is TRBV7-8, the J call TRBJ2-5; possibly TRBD1 or TRBD2 for D (5 bases each). CDR1 is SGHVS, CDR2 FQNEAQ, per germline. The CDR3 contains 14 residues. V was pared by 3 bases and J by 5 bases, with 13 bases between. CDR3 nucleotides: TGTGCCAGCAGCTTCGGGGTAGGGGCCGAGACCCAGTACTTC. Protein: CASSFGVGAETQYF.

CDR3 amino acids: CASSFRDSLAKNIQYF. The DNA of the CDR3 is TGTGCCAGCAGTTTTAGGGACAGTCTAGCCAAAAACATTCAGTACTTC. This rearrangement joins TRBV28 to TRBJ2-4; 7 bases are a match to TRBD1. The junction had 5 bases not matched to a gene; V was cut back by 3 bases and J by 0 bases. CDR1 and CDR2 (germline): MDHEN, SYDVKM. CDR3 length: 16 amino acids.

This clonotype occurred many times. The chain joins TRBV6-1 to TRBJ1-2; 9 bases fit TRBD1. The V gene end was trimmed by 1 base and the J gene end by 8 bases; junction bases not matched to a gene: 26. CDR3 length equals 21 residues. Germline V gene sequence: CDR1 MNHNS, CDR2 SASEGT. CDR3 nucleotide sequence: TGTGCCAGCAGTGAAGAAATGGACAGGGGTTATGGTTATGAAGGATATATGGGCTACACCTTC. Protein sequence: CASSEEMDRGYGYEGYMGYTF.

This clonotype came up a few times. The genes are TRBV6-5 and TRBJ1-1; no reliable D call. CDR3 length: 15 residues. Germline CDR1 is MNHEY and CDR2 is SVGAGI. The V gene lost 2 bases and the J gene lost 0 bases, with 10 bases spanning the gap. The CDR3 DNA reads as TGTGCCAGCAGTTACCAACAGCTCATGAACACTGAAGCTTTCTTT. It is translated as CASSYQQLMNTEAFF.

The chain links TRBV7-2 to TRBJ2-3, with D tentatively TRBD1 or TRBD2 (6 bases each). The CDR3 covers 17 residues. The V gene lost 3 bases and the J gene lost 1 base, with 17 bases spanning the gap. Germline CDR1 and CDR2: SGHTA and FQGNSA. CDR3 sequence (DNA): TGTGCCAGCAGCTTGGATGATGACGGGGGCGGCACAGATACGCAGTATTTT. It yields the protein CASSLDDDGGGTDTQYF.

The J gene is TRBJ1-2, the V gene TRBV6-2 or TRBV6-3; possibly TRBD1 for D (6 bases). Trimming took 0 bases from V and 8 from J, leaving 16 bases between them. CDR3 length: 15 amino acids. In germline, CDR1 is MNHEY, CDR2 SVGEGT. CDR3 sequence (DNA): TGTGCCAGCAGTTACTCGTTACAGGGAGGGAGAGGCTACACCTTC. Its translation: CASSYSLQGGRGYTF.

This clonotype was detected only a few times. The chain combines TRBV27 with TRBJ2-1; tentative D call: TRBD1 (6 bases). V lost 5 bases and J 3 bases, leaving 14 bases between the germline ends. This CDR3 contains 15 residues. Germline V gene data show CDR1 as MNHEY and CDR2 as SMNVEV (reference sequence). The CDR3 region is CASSPRDTIYNEQFF. The CDR3 DNA follows: TGTGCCAGCAGTCCACGGGACACAATCTACAATGAGCAGTTCTTC.

The chain employs TRBV6-2 or TRBV6-3 and TRBJ2-1, with 8 bases matching TRBD1. The CDR3 totals 15 residues. Germline CDR1 and CDR2: MNHEY and SVGEGT. Germline trimming cut 4 bases from V and 7 bases from J; bases unmatched to any gene: 9. The CDR3 DNA sequence: TGTGCCAGCAGTTCCTTGGACAGGGCGTGGAATGAGCAGTTCTTC. Its translation is CASSSLDRAWNEQFF.

In this sample, this clonotype turned up a few times. This sequence joins TRBV7-3 and TRBJ2-7; D is possibly TRBD1 (6 bases). V lost 5 bases and J lost 1, with 18 bases in between. This CDR3 comprises 16 residues. Germline V CDR1 and CDR2: SGHTA, FQGTGA. The CDR3 spells CASSPSDSWESYEQYF. The CDR3 DNA reads as TGTGCCAGCAGCCCTTCGGACAGTTGGGAGTCCTACGAGCAGTACTTC.

In this sample, this clonotype turned up a few times. The chain carries TRBV28 and TRBJ1-3; TRBD1 matches at 8 bases. The CDR3 has 15 amino acids. V was clipped by 5 bases and J by 4 bases; unmatched bases: 7. CDR1 is MDHEN, CDR2 SYDVKM, per germline. CDR3 sequence: CASSLTGVSGNTIYF. The CDR3 DNA sequence: TGTGCCAGCAGTCTGACAGGGGTTTCGGGAAACACCATATATTTT.

The chain uses TRBV12-3 or TRBV12-4 and TRBJ2-7; TRBD1 or TRBD2 may be the D gene (5 bases each). Deletions cut 5 bases from V and 3 bases from J, with 26 bases between. The CDR3 consists of 18 residues. The CDR3: CASSRAGIRDRRFYEQYF. As DNA, the CDR3 is TGTGCCAGCAGTCGGGCCGGAATTCGGGACCGGCGGTTCTACGAGCAGTACTTC.

V and J are TRBV6-2 or TRBV6-3 and TRBJ1-5; D may be TRBD1 (6 bases). V was clipped by 2 bases and J by 5 bases, with 13 bases between them. The germline CDR1 and CDR2 sequences are MNHEY and SVGEGT. CDR3 length: 15 residues. CDR3 coding DNA: TGTGCCAGCAGTTACCAGACGGACAGTTATCAGCCCCAGCATTTT. Its protein is CASSYQTDSYQPQHF.

This sequence joins TRBV4-3 and TRBJ1-5, with 9 positions matching TRBD1. The CDR3 has 17 amino acids. V shed 0 bases and J 7 bases; nucleotides not matched to a gene: 10. Germline V gene sequence: CDR1 LGHNA, CDR2 YSLEER. Here the CDR3 reads CASSQDRDRVGDQPQHF. In nucleotides, the CDR3 is TGCGCCAGCAGCCAAGATCGGGACAGGGTTGGGGACCAGCCCCAGCATTTT.

The chain combines TRBV7-2 with TRBJ1-5; D not resolved. Germline V gene sequence: CDR1 SGHTA, CDR2 FQGNSA. The CDR3 has 12 amino acids. V lost 5 bases to trimming and J lost 6 bases, with 8 bases between them. Here the CDR3 reads CASSPLGQPQHF. The CDR3 DNA sequence: TGTGCCAGCAGCCCCCTGGGTCAGCCCCAGCATTTT.

The chain combines TRBV5-1 with TRBJ1-1; D uncertain. V gave up 2 bases and J gave up 3 bases, with 14 bases separating them. The CDR3 totals 15 residues. The germline V gene encodes CDR1 SGHRS and CDR2 YFSETQ. CDR3 protein: CASSFEPQRYTEAFF. CDR3 sequence (DNA): TGCGCCAGCAGCTTCGAACCACAACGATACACTGAAGCTTTCTTT.

The chain combines TRBV27 with TRBJ1-5; weak D call: TRBD1 (6 bases). Looked up from germline, CDR1 is MNHEY and CDR2 is SMNVEV (reference sequence). Trimming took 2 bases from V and 7 from J, leaving 12 bases between them. The CDR3 is made up of 14 amino acids. The CDR3 loop reads CASSLTGRRQPQHF. CDR3 DNA: TGTGCCAGCAGTTTAACAGGGAGAAGACAGCCCCAGCATTTT.

CDR3 nucleotides: TGTGCCAGCAAGTCGGCGGGTTTACTCTACGAGCAGTACTTC. Residues: CASKSAGLLYEQYF. V gene TRBV7-9 combines with J gene TRBJ2-7; D possibly corresponds to TRBD2 (5 bases). V lost 7 bases, J lost 3 bases, and 16 bases lay in between. CDR3 size: 14 residues. CDR1 and CDR2 (germline): SEHNR, FQNEAQ (reference sequence).

The table lists this clonotype with many counts. This chain links TRBV7-9 with TRBJ2-5; D is undetermined. V lost 0 bases to trimming and J lost 2 bases, with 7 bases between them. Germline V gene lookup returns CDR1 SEHNR and CDR2 FQNEAQ (reference sequence). The CDR3 is 14 residues long. CDR3 DNA: TGTGCCAGCAGCTTAGCCAAACGTCAAGAGACCCAGTACTTC. Protein sequence: CASSLAKRQETQYF. The whole variable domain, filled in from reference TRBV7-9 and TRBJ2-5, reads DTGVSQNPRHKITKRGQNVTFRCDPISEHNRLYWYRQTLGQGPEFLTYFQNEAQLEKSRLLSDRFSAERPKGSFSTLEIQRTEQGDSAMYLCASSLAKRQETQYFGPGTRLLVL.

This clonotype occurred a few times. J is TRBJ2-3 and V is TRBV7-6; 12 nucleotides match TRBD2. J was trimmed by 1 base and V by 3 bases; bases with no gene match: 2. Looked up from germline, CDR1 is SGHVS and CDR2 is FNYEAQ. This CDR3 spans 16 amino acids. CDR3 nucleotides: TGTGCCAGCAGCTTCCCTAGCGGGGGGGGCACAGATACGCAGTATTTT. Translating it yields CASSFPSGGGTDTQYF.

A few counts support this clonotype. The chain links TRBV12-3 or TRBV12-4 to TRBJ1-1; D may be TRBD1 (6 bases). V was trimmed by 2 bases and J by 5 bases, leaving 15 bases between them. This CDR3 has 15 amino acids. The DNA for the CDR3 is TGTGCCAGCAGTTTATGGTTCGAAGGGGGTACTGAAGCTTTCTTT. Protein: CASSLWFEGGTEAFF.

This clonotype was counted a few times. The chain links TRBV29-1 to TRBJ2-4; D call uncertain. Trimming shortened V by 3 bases and J by 8 bases, and 11 bases separated the two germline ends. The CDR3 runs 12 residues. Germline values: CDR1 SQVTM, CDR2 ANQGSEA. CDR3 DNA sequence: TGCAGCGTTGAGGGCGGAATTGACATTCAGTACTTC. This codes for CSVEGGIDIQYF.

This clonotype has more than one count but fewer than ten. The chain has TRBV7-2 and TRBJ1-5, with D unclear. Trimming removed 8 bases from V and 7 bases from J, with 15 bases in between. This CDR3 comprises 13 residues. Germline CDR1 and CDR2: SGHTA and FQGNSA. CDR3 protein: CASATTRGQPQHF. The CDR3 region has the DNA TGTGCCAGCGCAACCACTCGAGGGCAGCCCCAGCATTTT.

This clonotype has just a few counts. The V and J genes are TRBV7-9 and TRBJ2-7; 10 bases fit TRBD1. This CDR3 is built from 18 residues. V shed 0 bases and J 0 bases; nucleotides not matched to a gene: 8. The V gene's germline CDR1 is SEHNR and CDR2 FQNEAQ (reference sequence). This CDR3 is CASSLAPGTGVSSYEQYF. The CDR3 nucleotides are TGTGCCAGCAGCTTAGCCCCCGGGACAGGGGTTAGCTCCTACGAGCAGTACTTC.

This clonotype was seen more than once but under ten times. The chain uses TRBV12-3 or TRBV12-4 and TRBJ1-5; D not certain. The CDR3 length is 13 residues. The germline V and J ends were trimmed by 3 bases and 7 bases, with 10 bases remaining between them. The DNA of the CDR3 is TGTGCCAGCAGTTTGGAGGTGTTCCAGCCCCAGCATTTT. Encoded protein: CASSLEVFQPQHF.

This sequence joins TRBV7-2 and TRBJ2-2; TRBD1 is a possible D gene (5 bases). The germline CDR1 and CDR2 sequences are SGHTA and FQGNSA. Trimming shortened V by 2 bases and J by 1 base, and 8 bases separated the two germline ends. The CDR3 sequence is 15 residues long. In DNA form, the CDR3 reads TGTGCCAGCAGCTTATATAGGGGGAACACCGGGGAGCTGTTTTTT. Amino acid sequence: CASSLYRGNTGELFF.

V is TRBV12-3 or TRBV12-4 and J is TRBJ2-1; D remains ambiguous. V was shortened by 3 bases and J by 0 bases, with 18 bases between the two germline ends. There are 18 residues in the CDR3. This CDR3 reads CASSFDALGLSSYNEQFF. CDR3 DNA: TGTGCCAGCAGTTTTGATGCCCTGGGCCTGAGCTCCTACAATGAGCAGTTCTTC.

This sequence joins TRBV12-3 or TRBV12-4 and TRBJ1-5; D unresolved. Trimming removed 1 base from V and 3 bases from J, with 10 bases in between. The CDR3 loop spans 15 amino acids. CDR3 in DNA: TGTGCCAGCAGTTTAGACAGAGCGATCAATCAGCCCCAGCATTTT. Its translation: CASSLDRAINQPQHF.

The sample holds one count of this clonotype. The chain couples TRBV7-4 to TRBJ1-6; no definite D call. The CDR3 runs to 14 residues. CDR1 SGHVT and CDR2 SQSDAQ come from the germline V gene. The V and J ends lost 4 bases and 9 bases respectively, with 13 bases between them. CDR3 bases: TGTGCCAGCAGCTCCCTGGAGGCTGCTTCACCCCTCCACTTT. Encoded protein: CASSSLEAASPLHF.

The rearrangement joins TRBV20-1 to TRBJ2-7; D is uncertain. The CDR3 spans 15 residues. Trimming took off 6 bases at V and 0 bases at J, with 18 bases between the two ends. CDR1 is DFQATT and CDR2 is SNEGSKA in the germline V gene (reference sequence). The CDR3 nucleotides read TGCAGTGCCCGGGCCATGACGTCCGACTCCTACGAGCAGTACTTC. As protein: CSARAMTSDSYEQYF.